This TCR beta chain derives from a study of cytomegalovirus exposure and HLA in healthy donors. Study results and caveats: Certain indistinguishable V segments, among them TRBV6-2 and TRBV6-3, were excluded. Several top significant clusters appeared, in a later analysis, to be linked to common viral pathogens. HLA alleles were associated with around 17,000 TCR beta sequences in a later analysis at 0.05 false discovery rate.

CDR1 is MNHNY, CDR2 SVGAGI, per germline (reference sequence). This CDR3 has 15 residues. V dropped 2 bases and J dropped 8; count of bases not matched to a gene: 8. The PCR was carried out with 60 Vbeta primers and 13 Jbeta primers. Assay used: immunoSEQ multiplex PCR; TCRdb lists only in-frame clones, some missing. The sample includes about 170,000 clones, around 84% seen only once; the top ten take over 2.5%. Details on this clone: Its matching antigen is unknown.

This receptor was obtained from a man aged 25 to 45 in good health and CMV-seropositive. The chain uses TRBV6-6 and TRBJ2-1; 8 bases match TRBD1. The sample consisted of PBMCs. This CDR3 is CASSYRKAGGYEQFF. The DNA for the CDR3 is TGTGCCAGCAGTTACCGCAAGGCAGGGGGCTATGAGCAGTTCTTC.